Below, 10 T cell receptor beta chains from the same sample are listed, as sequenced in a study of CD8+ T cells in alopecia areata. Sequencing templates came from extracted RNA that was reverse transcribed into cDNA. Here immunoSEQ multiplex PCR was the method, and the copy in TCRdb shows in-frame clones only, minus some. Listed for the sample are 270,000 or so clones, none seen a single time. Pooled cells of cutaneous lymph node origin were sorted on CD4, CD8alpha, NKG2D, NKG2ACE and other markers. Sequencing was carried out using CD4+ T cells sorted from a lymph node. The origin of the receptors is a C3H/HeJ mouse with alopecia areata. MHC haplotype: H2-k.

Details on this clone: Each gene name is a mouse one. The sequenced fragment ends 4 residues before the CDR3 boundary, so the rest is inferred from the germline J gene. This chain uses TRBV19 with TRBJ2-1; 9 bases line up with TRBD2. Germline V gene lookup returns CDR1 FNHDT and CDR2 SITEND (reference sequence). The junction had 3 bases not matched to a gene; V was cut back by 4 bases and J by 4 bases. The CDR3 has 14 amino acids. The CDR3 bases that were read are TGTGCCAGCAGTCCTGACTGGGGGTATGCT. Translating it yields CASSPDWGYA. From start to end, the CDR3 is CASSPDWGYAEQFF.

A remark on this clone: Mouse names are used for the genes. Read sequence stops 4 residues before the CDR3 end, and the germline J gene provides the missing end. The chain joins TRBV5 to TRBJ2-2, with D perhaps matching TRBD1 (6 bases). This CDR3 has 16 amino acids. V lost 2 bases, J lost 0 bases, and 10 bases lay in between. CDR1 is LGHNA, CDR2 YNLKQL, per germline (reference sequence). This CDR3 is CASSQRDTSNTGQLYF. CDR3 DNA, as far as it was read: TGTGCCAGCAGCCAACGGGACACCTCAAACACCGGG.

Concerning this clone itself: Gene and germline names: mouse. Coverage ceases 4 residues before the CDR3 finishes, and the germline J gene fills in the end. V gene TRBV13-1 combines with J gene TRBJ2-1; 10 bases line up with TRBD2. The CDR3 runs 15 residues. The V gene's germline CDR1 is NSHNY and CDR2 SYGAGN. V dropped 0 bases and J dropped 6; count of bases not matched to a gene: 3. The CDR3 loop is CASSDAGTGVAEQFF. The CDR3 bases that were read are TGTGCCAGCAGTGATGCAGGGACTGGGGTTGCT.

There are a few counts of this clone. Germline and genes: mouse. Read data end 4 residues before the CDR3 end; the end is taken from the germline J gene. The V gene is TRBV13-1, the J gene TRBJ2-5; TRBD2 agrees at 8 bases. V shed 5 bases, J shed 2 bases, and the junction held 4 bases outside the gene matches. This CDR3 has 14 amino acids. CDR1 NSHNY and CDR2 SYGAGN come from the germline V gene. CDR3 sequence: CASRPTGVQDTQYF. The DNA read from the CDR3 is TGTGCCAGCAGACCGACTGGGGTCCAAGAC.

Remarks on this clone: Gene names denote mouse genes. The read comes to an end 4 residues before the CDR3 does, leaving the germline J gene to fill in the end. Other nucleotide sequences from this sample produce the same CDR3. J is TRBJ2-5 and V is TRBV13-3, with TRBD2 matching over 10 bases. The CDR3 consists of 14 residues. Per the germline V gene, CDR1 is NNHDY and CDR2 is SYVADS. CDR3 bases read: TGTGCCAGCAGTCTGGGGGGGCGCGGAGAC. Translating it yields CASSLGGRGD. In full, the CDR3 reads CASSLGGRGDTQYF.

In the case of this clone: The gene names here belong to mouse. The CDR3 is cut off 4 residues early in the read; its end comes from the germline J gene. The V and J genes are TRBV1 and TRBJ2-1; 9 bases align to TRBD1. Trimming cost V 5 bases and J 1 base; bases outside gene matches: 3. This CDR3 has 15 residues. CDR1 and CDR2 (germline): NSQYPW, LRSPGD (reference sequence). The sequenced CDR3 bases are TGCACCTGCAGTCCCGACAGGGGGAACTATGCT. This encodes CTCSPDRGNYA. The whole CDR3 sequence is CTCSPDRGNYAEQFF. Full variable domain (missing parts from reference TRBV1 and TRBJ2-1): VTLLEQNPRWRLVPRGQAVNLRCILKNSQYPWMSWYQQDLQKQLQWLFTLRSPGDKEVKSLPGADYLATRVTDTELRLQVANMSQGRTLYCTCSPDRGNYAEQFFGPGTRLTVL.

Note on this clone: Each gene name is a mouse one. The read ends 4 residues shy of where the CDR3 ends; the end is completed using the germline J gene. The chain recombines TRBV21 with TRBJ2-5; 7 bases are a match to TRBD1. TRBV21 is an open reading frame whose function is uncertain. CDR3 length: 13 residues. The CDR3 sequence: CASRLGQKDTQYF. The covered CDR3 bases are TGTGCTAGCAGGCTGGGACAGAAAGAC.

This clone has only a few counts. These gene names are mouse names. The CDR3: CASSDVDWGGGNYAEQFF. The DNA read from the CDR3 is TGTGCCAGCAGTGATGTGGACTGGGGGGGCGGGAACTATGCT. This rearrangement joins TRBV13-1 to TRBJ2-1, with 13 nucleotides matching TRBD2. The read finishes 4 residues shy of the CDR3 end, and the germline J gene is used to complete it. CDR1 and CDR2 (germline): NSHNY, SYGAGN. This CDR3 is 18 amino acids long. The V and J ends lost 0 bases and 1 base, in that order; junction bases with no gene match: 4.

For this clone: The gene names here belong to mouse. The read finishes 4 residues shy of the CDR3 end, and the germline J gene is used to complete it. V usage is TRBV1 and J usage is TRBJ2-4; 11 nucleotides agree with TRBD2. V shed 3 bases and J 0 bases; nucleotides not matched to a gene: 5. Germline V gene sequence: CDR1 NSQYPW, CDR2 LRSPGD (reference sequence). This CDR3 comprises 17 residues. The CDR3 reads CTCSATGTGGSQNTLYF. CDR3 bases read: TGCACCTGCAGTGCCACCGGGACTGGGGGAAGTCAAAAC.

A note on this clone: Any gene name here is a mouse gene name. Sequencing ends 3 residues short of the CDR3 end; the germline J gene provides the rest. The chain combines TRBV13-1 with TRBJ1-6; maybe TRBD1 (6 bases). TRBJ1-6 is an ORF; its function is uncertain. Trimming removed 3 bases from V and 1 base from J, with 11 bases in between. This CDR3 spans 16 amino acids. The germline V gene encodes CDR1 NSHNY and CDR2 SYGAGN. The sequenced CDR3 bases are TGTGCCAGCAGTGGGGGGACAACATCCTATAATTCGCCC. This codes for CASSGGTTSYNSP. The full CDR3 protein is CASSGGTTSYNSPLYF.